This is a list of T cell receptor beta chains from one sample in a study of blood T cell repertoires in COVID-19. Sequencing used immunoSEQ multiplex PCR; TCRdb keeps in-frame clones, though not all of them. The sample consists of more than 110,000 clones, approximately 90% of them appearing once. The sequencing sample was made of peripheral blood. These receptors were obtained from a man aged 55 to 69 with active or convalescent COVID-19. Both conserved end residues are part of each CDR3. Fields, in order: D gene, V gene, clone size, J gene, CDR3 DNA, CDR3 protein. The D gene is left open where the match is weak. Only part of the rows carry a size: once, few, many, or a class if the clone is expanded.

.	TRBV3-1/TRBV3-2	once	TRBJ2-3	TGTGCCAGCGGCCTGATTGGGACTGCAGATACGCAGTATTTT	CASGLIGTADTQYF
TRBD1	TRBV4-2	.	TRBJ2-7	TGTGCCAGCAGCCAAGCGGTCGTCCAGGGGGCACACGAGCAGTACTTC	CASSQAVVQGAHEQYF
TRBD2	TRBV30	.	TRBJ2-1	TGTGCCTGGAAACGGGGGAGGGGTAATGAGCAGTTCTTC	CAWKRGRGNEQFF
.	TRBV7-2	.	TRBJ1-1	TGTGCCAGCAGCCCAAGACGGGGGTTTGAAGCTTTCTTT	CASSPRRGFEAFF
TRBD1	TRBV29-1	.	TRBJ1-2	TGCAGCGTCACGACAGGGGCTAACTATGGCTACACCTTC	CSVTTGANYGYTF
TRBD2	TRBV9	once	TRBJ2-3	TGTGCCAGCAAGAGCGGGGTGAGCACAGATACGCAGTATTTT	CASKSGVSTDTQYF
TRBD2	TRBV27	.	TRBJ2-1	TGTGCCAGCAGTTCCGGACTAGCGGGAGCCGGTGAGCAGTTCTTC	CASSSGLAGAGEQFF
TRBD2	TRBV6-5	once	TRBJ2-3	TGTGCCAGCAGCAGGGACTACCACACCGCAGATACGCAGTATTTT	CASSRDYHTADTQYF
TRBD1	TRBV4-3	.	TRBJ1-3	TGCGCCAGCAGCCAAGAATGGGACAGCGGAAACACCATATATTTT	CASSQEWDSGNTIYF
.	TRBV24-1	.	TRBJ2-7	TGTGCCATCTCCCGCGGGCCTCGAGACGAGCAGTACTTC	CAISRGPRDEQYF
.	TRBV28	.	TRBJ1-1	TGTGCCAGCGAGGGGCAACTGGGGACACATGATATAATAGAAGCTTTCTTT	CASEGQLGTHDIIEAFF
TRBD2	TRBV27	few	TRBJ2-7	TGTGCCAGCAGTTTTGGAGGGGCTAGCGGGAGGGTCGGCGAGCAGTACTTC	CASSFGGASGRVGEQYF
.	TRBV19	.	TRBJ1-1	TGTGCCAGTAGTATAGTCAAGATTAGTACGGAAGCTTTCTTT	CASSIVKISTEAFF
TRBD2	TRBV3-1/TRBV3-2	.	TRBJ2-1	TGTGCCAGCAGCCAAGGGCTAGCGGGAGTACGTGAGCAGTTCTTC	CASSQGLAGVREQFF
.	TRBV23-1	.	TRBJ2-3	TGCGCCAGCAGTCTGAAACAGGGTGACTTGGCCTGCACAGATACGCAGTATTTT	CASSLKQGDLACTDTQYF
.	TRBV6-1	.	TRBJ1-6	TGTGCCAGCAGTGAGTGGGGACACAATATCGCAGTGTCCTATAATTCACCCCTCCACTTT	CASSEWGHNIAVSYNSPLHF
.	TRBV6-5	.	TRBJ1-1	TGTGCCAGCGGGGAGAGTGAAGCTTTCTTT	CASGESEAFF
.	TRBV28	.	TRBJ1-1	TGTGCCAGCAGGACTTCGGGGGGCTCGACTGAAGCTTTCTTT	CASRTSGGSTEAFF
TRBD1	TRBV7-9	.	TRBJ1-2	TGTGCCAGCAGCCCCTTTCTTGGACAGGACGGTGGCTACACCTTC	CASSPFLGQDGGYTF
.	TRBV6-5	.	TRBJ1-2	TGTGCCAGCAGTTACAAGGGGGGGAGCTATGGCTACACCTTC	CASSYKGGSYGYTF
TRBD1	TRBV12-3/TRBV12-4	few	TRBJ2-3	TGTGCCCTCGGCACAGGGGTGAAAGATACGCAGTATTTT	CALGTGVKDTQYF
.	TRBV5-1	once	TRBJ1-1	TGCGCCAGCTGGACAGCACTCTCGAACACTGAAGCTTTCTTT	CASWTALSNTEAFF
TRBD1	TRBV28	.	TRBJ2-2	TGTGCCAGCAGTCTCCGGGACAGGCGAACCGGGGAGCTGTTTTTT	CASSLRDRRTGELFF
TRBD1	TRBV28	few	TRBJ2-7	TGTGCCAGCAGCTCCCCCGGGACAGGGGACCACGAGCAGTACTTC	CASSSPGTGDHEQYF
.	TRBV12-3/TRBV12-4	.	TRBJ1-1	TGTGCCAGCAGTCCCAGGGCCTTCACTGAAGCTTTCTTT	CASSPRAFTEAFF
.	TRBV6-5	.	TRBJ1-6	TGTGCCAGCAGTTACTCGCCCCACGGAGATAATTCACCCCTCCACTTT	CASSYSPHGDNSPLHF
TRBD1	TRBV5-1	.	TRBJ1-2	TGCGCCAGCAGTCCCTCCGACAGGGGTAATTTTAATGGCTACACCTTC	CASSPSDRGNFNGYTF
TRBD1	TRBV6-5	few	TRBJ1-1	TGTGCCAGCAGCCCGGGACAGATGAACACTGAAGCTTTCTTT	CASSPGQMNTEAFF
.	TRBV5-1	once	TRBJ1-2	TGCGCCAGCCGTGCACAGGTTACTACGGATGGCTACACCTTC	CASRAQVTTDGYTF
TRBD2	TRBV3-1/TRBV3-2	.	TRBJ2-3	TGTGCCAGCAGCCACGGGACTAGCGCCACAGATACGCAGTATTTT	CASSHGTSATDTQYF
.	TRBV7-9	.	TRBJ2-3	TGTGCCAGCAGCTTAGGGGCGGGTGAAAGCACAGATACGCAGTATTTT	CASSLGAGESTDTQYF
.	TRBV5-4	.	TRBJ2-1	TGTGCCAGCAGCTTGCCCAGGGGTGGATCCAATGAGCAGTTCTTC	CASSLPRGGSNEQFF
.	TRBV19	.	TRBJ2-3	TGTGCCAGTAGTGGGAGTCGAACAGATACGCAGTATTTT	CASSGSRTDTQYF
TRBD2	TRBV10-3	.	TRBJ2-1	TGTGCCATCAGCATAGCGGGAGGGGCTTATAATGAGCAGTTCTTC	CAISIAGGAYNEQFF
TRBD1	TRBV18	.	TRBJ2-5	TGTGCCAGCTCACGACCGACAGGGCTTCAAGAGACCCAGTACTTC	CASSRPTGLQETQYF
TRBD2	TRBV7-9	few	TRBJ2-7	TGTGCCAGCAGCGAGCAACTAGCGGGAGGGACCGAGCAGTACTTC	CASSEQLAGGTEQYF
.	TRBV6-5	.	TRBJ2-7	TGTGCCAGCAGACCCACAGTTGTAGGCGAGCAGTACTTC	CASRPTVVGEQYF
.	TRBV7-2	.	TRBJ1-2	TGTGCCAGCAGCCCCGAGATGGTCCCCTATGGCTACACCTTC	CASSPEMVPYGYTF
.	TRBV5-4	.	TRBJ1-2	TGTGCCAGCAGCCTCGTCCAGGAACCTGGGGGCTACACCTTC	CASSLVQEPGGYTF
.	TRBV11-3	once	TRBJ2-3	TGTGCCAGCAGCTTGAGGGCCTCAGATACGCAGTATTTT	CASSLRASDTQYF